The subject of this entry is one TCR beta chain. What antigen it recognizes has not been identified. The sample holds no much larger clone one base away, and base qualities are not on file. The data were taken from a study of CD8+CD57+ T cells in acquired aplastic anemia listed by TCRdb under 2018. Describing the broader study: Extracted DNA from sorted CD4+ and CD8+ cells averaged approximately 3 ug, ranging from roughly 0.19 to 27.4 ug. Healthy donor samples averaged roughly 9.9 million reads for CD4+ and 11 million to 14 million for CD8+ cells. What the work shows at the level of the full study, not this receptor alone: Roughly 30 CD8+ CDR3 sequences were found to be shared between patients and controls, but these sequences appeared to be highly expressed in patients and within the immunodominant clones of the patients. CD8+ Simpson's diversity did not differ significantly between patients and healthy controls (P=0.060).

In the study, sorted CD4+ and CD8+ blood T cells from patients with severe aplastic anemia and from healthy subjects underwent deep sequencing of TCR repertoires. Ficoll-Paque density gradient centrifugation was used to isolate peripheral blood mononuclear cells. CD4+ and CD8+ T cells were sorted by FACS or magnetic beads before DNA extraction. Genomic DNA served as template for TCR beta VDJ combination and CDR3 sequence profiling. TCR repertoire sequencing was run on an Illumina HiSeq 2000. In the authors' own workflow: TRBV/TRBJ rearrangement plots, CDR3 size and DJ length profiles, and Simpson's diversity index were used to assess repertoires. The most abundant DNA sequence in the deep sequencing data was taken as the immunodominant clone. CDR3 amino acid sequences were checked for sharing between subjects and were compared against published repertoires and the VDJdb database. TCRdb reprocessing: public reads trimmed at Q25 with fastp, clones called with MiXCR, in-frame beta chains kept. All rows with the same CDR3 protein become a single entry with the most common DNA and genes. V and J calls and clone size were set by TCRdb, not the authors. Across this sample there are about 400,000 distinct CDR3 sequences, with around 72% seen only once. The ten largest clones add up to 4% of the sample.

The germline V gene (reference sequence) sets CDR1 to DFQATT and CDR2 to SNEGSKA. The junction shows trimming of 2 bases on V and 12 bases on J, and the gene matches do not reach 7 bases of it. There are 13 amino acids in the CDR3, from cysteine to phenylalanine inclusive. The read is trimmed to its CDR3 DNA, 39 bases read in frame from base 1. The TCR comes from a human donor in good health, serving as a control. The V gene is TRBV20-1 and the J gene is TRBJ1-4, with TRBD1 matching 9 junction bases. Input material: sorted CD4+, CD8+, or CD8+CD57+ T cells (not recorded which) from PBMCs. The DNA sequence is as follows: TGCAGTGCTAGACCCGACCGGGACAGGGAACTGTTTTTT. This translates into CSARPDRDRELFF.